The 6 T cell receptor beta chains listed next were all sequenced from one sample in a study of cytomegalovirus exposure and HLA in healthy donors. Some clones are missing from TCRdb's copy, which holds only in-frame ones; the method was immunoSEQ multiplex PCR. The table has under 75,000 clones, about 92% seen once. Sequenced: PBMCs. The receptors derive from a young man in good health and CMV-seropositive.

The V and J genes are TRBV19 and TRBJ2-7, with D tentatively TRBD2 (5 bases). V was cut by 5 bases and J by 2 bases, with 13 bases left in between. Germline assignment: CDR1 LNHDA and CDR2 SQIVND (reference sequence). The CDR3 consists of 14 residues. For the CDR3, the DNA is TGTGCCAGTAGTGGAGTCGACGGGACCTACGAGCAGTACTTC. This translates into CASSGVDGTYEQYF.

The CDR3 region is CASSEPLAGSPYNEQFF. The DNA of the CDR3 is TGTGCCAGCAGTGAACCACTGGCGGGGTCTCCCTACAATGAGCAGTTCTTC. The chain employs TRBV6-1 and TRBJ2-1, with a tentative D call TRBD2 (6 bases). This CDR3 spans 17 amino acids. Trimming took off 2 bases at V and 2 bases at J, with 16 bases between the two ends. Germline-derived CDR1 and CDR2 are MNHNS and SASEGT.

This clone appeared once. For the CDR3, the DNA is TGTGCCAGCAGTTTACAGCGGGGGATAAGATACAATGAGCAGTTCTTC. This translates into CASSLQRGIRYNEQFF. V gene TRBV27 combines with J gene TRBJ2-1; 8 positions match TRBD2. CDR3 size: 16 residues. V lost 2 bases to trimming and J lost 4 bases; unmatched junction nucleotides: 7. The germline CDR1 and CDR2 sequences are MNHEY and SMNVEV (reference sequence).

The chain employs TRBV5-1 and TRBJ1-4; 7 nucleotides line up with TRBD1. There are 13 residues in the CDR3. Germline V lookup: CDR1 SGHRS, CDR2 YFSETQ. After removal of 0 bases from V and 7 bases from J, the junction contained 0 bases not matched to a gene. CDR3 coding DNA: TGCGCCAGCAGCTTGGGGGACAGTGAAAAACTGTTTTTT. It encodes CASSLGDSEKLFF.

The V and J genes are TRBV10-3 and TRBJ1-1, with 8 bases identical to TRBD1. Germline trimming cut 2 bases from V and 3 bases from J; bases unmatched to any gene: 5. Per the germline V gene, CDR1 is ENHRY and CDR2 is SYGVKD. This CDR3 spans 15 amino acids. CDR3 DNA: TGTGCCATCAGTGAGACCGGACAGGGATACACTGAAGCTTTCTTT. It specifies CAISETGQGYTEAFF.

The chain joins TRBV7-9 to TRBJ2-7; possible D gene TRBD1, 6 bases. CDR3 length equals 13 residues. Trimming cost V 8 bases and J 0 bases, with 11 bases left between them. Germline V CDR1 and CDR2: SEHNR, FQNEAQ (reference sequence). CDR3 coding DNA: TGTGCCAGCGACAGGACCAACTCCTACGAGCAGTACTTC. Protein: CASDRTNSYEQYF.